These T cell receptor beta chains were read from a single sample in a study of cytomegalovirus exposure and HLA in healthy donors. Repertoires were generated with immunoSEQ multiplex PCR, while TCRdb's copy carries only in-frame clones and drops some. The table has about 95,000 clones, 80% to 85% seen once. The sequenced sample was PBMCs. Source of these receptors: a woman aged 70-85 years in good health and CMV-seropositive. The CDR3 runs from the conserved cysteine through the conserved F or W. The D gene is left open where the match is weak. The size of a clone is reported for some rows only, either as once, few or many, or as a class for expanded clones.

clone size,V gene,J gene,D gene,CDR3 DNA,CDR3 protein
once,TRBV19,TRBJ1-1,NA,TGTGCCAGTAGTGTGACAGTTATGAACACTGAAGCTTTCTTT,CASSVTVMNTEAFF
NA,TRBV28,TRBJ1-3,NA,TGTGCCAGCAGTTTGCCAGTCCCAGGGCTGAACACCATATATTTT,CASSLPVPGLNTIYF
NA,TRBV30,TRBJ2-7,TRBD1,TGTGCCTGGAGGCCGGGACAGGGGGCGCGCGAGCAGTACTTC,CAWRPGQGAREQYF
NA,TRBV7-9,TRBJ1-2,NA,TGTTCCAGCAGTGGGGCTCGGTATGGCTACACCTTC,CSSSGARYGYTF
NA,TRBV7-9,TRBJ1-6,NA,TGTGCCAGCAGCTTAGCCGGTGCGGCGAACGGGATTTCACCCCTCCACTTT,CASSLAGAANGISPLHF
NA,TRBV9,TRBJ2-1,TRBD2,TGTGCCAGCAGCGTAGGGAGCGGGGGGATTAGGGAGCAGTTCTTC,CASSVGSGGIREQFF
NA,TRBV7-2,TRBJ2-3,NA,TGTGCCAGCAGCCCCCTGGGCGGGCTGCACGCAGATACGCAGTATTTT,CASSPLGGLHADTQYF
NA,TRBV5-4,TRBJ1-1,NA,TGTGCCAGCAGCTCAGACTGGGGCATGGACACTGAAGCTTTCTTT,CASSSDWGMDTEAFF
NA,TRBV6-6,TRBJ2-1,TRBD2,TGTGCCAGCTATACTAGCGGGAGCAATGAGCAGTTCTTC,CASYTSGSNEQFF
NA,TRBV4-1,TRBJ2-3,TRBD2,TGCGCCAGCAGCCTAGCGGGAGAGGGGGATACGCAGTATTTT,CASSLAGEGDTQYF
NA,TRBV7-9,TRBJ2-3,TRBD2,TGTGCCAGCAACAAATTGGACACTAGCGGGAGAAAGAGCACAGATACGCAGTATTTT,CASNKLDTSGRKSTDTQYF
NA,TRBV5-8,TRBJ1-5,TRBD1,TGTGCCAGCAGCCGCGGGACAGGAGGCAATCAGCCCCAGCATTTT,CASSRGTGGNQPQHF
NA,TRBV6-5,TRBJ1-2,NA,TGTGCCAGCAGTTACAAGGGAGGGGGCTACACCTTC,CASSYKGGGYTF
once,TRBV7-2,TRBJ2-3,TRBD2,TGTGCCAGCAGCTTATCCGGGACTAGCGGCAGCGCAGATACGCAGTATTTT,CASSLSGTSGSADTQYF
NA,TRBV29-1,TRBJ2-7,TRBD1,TGCAGCGTTAGCAGGGGGAGCTCCTACGAGCAGTACTTC,CSVSRGSSYEQYF
NA,TRBV2,TRBJ1-5,TRBD1,TGTGCCAGCAGGGCAGGGGGACAGCCCCAGCATTTT,CASRAGGQPQHF
NA,TRBV7-3,TRBJ2-2,NA,TGTGCCAGCAGCCCACGGGGGGCCTCCGGGGAGCTGTTTTTT,CASSPRGASGELFF
NA,TRBV4-1,TRBJ2-2,TRBD1,TGCGCCAGCTTTAGGCGGGACAGGGCGAACACCGGGGAGCTGTTTTTT,CASFRRDRANTGELFF
NA,TRBV19,TRBJ2-6,TRBD2,TGTGCCAGTAGTAGACCGGGACTAGCGGGTTCCGGGGCCAACGTCCTGACTTTC,CASSRPGLAGSGANVLTF
NA,TRBV28,TRBJ2-2,TRBD1,TGTGCCAGCAGTTGGACAGGGGGGGGGCCCGGGGAGCTGTTTTTT,CASSWTGGGPGELFF
NA,TRBV7-9,TRBJ1-4,TRBD1,TGTGCCAGCAGCTTAGGGGCAGGGGGTAATGAAAAACTGTTTTTT,CASSLGAGGNEKLFF
NA,TRBV28,TRBJ1-2,NA,TGTGCCAGCACCCTGGGCCGGGGCTATGGCTACACCTTC,CASTLGRGYGYTF
NA,TRBV19,TRBJ1-1,TRBD1,TGTGCCAGTAGTTCAGACAGGGCTTCAGGGTCGGGTGAAGCTTTCTTT,CASSSDRASGSGEAFF
NA,TRBV7-2,TRBJ2-5,NA,TGTGCCAGCAGCTTAGTAGCCCAAGAGACCCAGTACTTC,CASSLVAQETQYF
few,TRBV5-1,TRBJ2-7,NA,TGCGCCAGCTCTCGTGGAAACGAGGGCGAGCAGTACTTC,CASSRGNEGEQYF
NA,TRBV18,TRBJ1-1,TRBD1,TGTGCCAGCTCACCGACAGGGGCGGTCACTGAAGCTTTCTTT,CASSPTGAVTEAFF
NA,TRBV2,TRBJ1-5,NA,TGTGCCAGCAGTGAGGGGGGGTCTGGCCAGCCCCAGCATTTT,CASSEGGSGQPQHF
many,TRBV4-1,TRBJ1-5,TRBD1,TGCGCCAGCAGCCAGGGACAGGGAAATCAGCCCCAGCATTTT,CASSQGQGNQPQHF
NA,TRBV5-1,TRBJ2-7,NA,TGCGCCAGCAGCTTGGGGCAGGGCGGCGGGCAGTACTTC,CASSLGQGGGQYF
NA,TRBV5-6,TRBJ2-5,NA,TGTGCCAGCAGCTTGGGTAGCACAGAGACCCAGTACTTC,CASSLGSTETQYF
NA,TRBV11-3,TRBJ2-1,TRBD2,TGTGCCAGCAGCTCACTAGCGGGAGGAGGTGAGCAGTTCTTC,CASSSLAGGGEQFF
NA,TRBV27,TRBJ1-5,NA,TGTGCCAGCAGTTTCGGCAGAACGGGTCCCCAGCATTTT,CASSFGRTGPQHF
NA,TRBV6-5,TRBJ2-7,TRBD1,TGTGCCAGCAGTTATTCTACTACAGGGGGCGAGCAGTACTTC,CASSYSTTGGEQYF
NA,TRBV5-1,TRBJ1-2,TRBD1,TGCGCCAGCAGCTCCGACGACGTGGACAGGCGGGGTGGCTACACCTTC,CASSSDDVDRRGGYTF
NA,TRBV5-1,TRBJ1-3,TRBD1,TGCGCCAGCAGCGGCACAGGGGGCAGGACTGGAAACACCATATATTTT,CASSGTGGRTGNTIYF
NA,TRBV30,TRBJ2-1,TRBD1,TGTGCCTGGAGCGGGGACAGCATGGACTTCTTC,CAWSGDSMDFF
few,TRBV5-1,TRBJ1-1,TRBD1,TGCGCCAGCAGCCCGATGGGACAGAGGAACACTGAAGCTTTCTTT,CASSPMGQRNTEAFF
NA,TRBV11-3,TRBJ2-3,NA,TGTGCCAGCAGTTCCGGGACTTCCCCAGATACGCAGTATTTT,CASSSGTSPDTQYF
NA,TRBV7-2,TRBJ2-5,NA,TGTGCCAGCAGCTTATTGCCCCCTGAACGGGGAGAGACCCAGTACTTC,CASSLLPPERGETQYF
once,TRBV7-9,TRBJ2-7,TRBD2,TGTGCCAGCAGCTCCTGGGAGCGGGAGCCCTACGAGCAGTACTTC,CASSSWEREPYEQYF
NA,TRBV4-3,TRBJ2-5,TRBD1,TGCGCCAGCAGCCAACGGACAGGGAGAGAGACCCAGTACTTC,CASSQRTGRETQYF
NA,TRBV18,TRBJ2-1,TRBD2,TGTGCCAGCTCACCATACGGCGGGAGCTACAATGAGCAGTTCTTC,CASSPYGGSYNEQFF
NA,TRBV19,TRBJ2-1,TRBD2,TGTGCCAGTTCGCGGGGGACGATCTCCTACAATGAGCAGTTCTTC,CASSRGTISYNEQFF
NA,TRBV7-3,TRBJ2-1,NA,TGTGCCAGCAGCAATGGAGGGCCTGGTGAGCAGTTCTTC,CASSNGGPGEQFF
NA,TRBV5-8,TRBJ2-5,NA,TGTGCCAGCAGCTTGTTACGCCAGCAAGAGACCCAGTACTTC,CASSLLRQQETQYF
few,TRBV25-1,TRBJ1-1,NA,TGTGCCAGCAGTGAAACACGTACAGTGGCTGAAGCTTTCTTT,CASSETRTVAEAFF
few,TRBV6-5,TRBJ2-5,TRBD1,TGTGCCAGCAGTTCCGGGACAGGGCTCAGGACCCAGTACTTC,CASSSGTGLRTQYF
NA,TRBV7-2,TRBJ2-7,NA,TGTGCCAGCAGCGTCGAGTTAATGCCAACCTACGAGCAGTACTTC,CASSVELMPTYEQYF
NA,TRBV7-8,TRBJ2-1,NA,TGTGCCAGCAGCTTAGGGCTCAGGGGAAACAATGAGCAGTTCTTC,CASSLGLRGNNEQFF
NA,TRBV7-6,TRBJ2-7,NA,TGTGCCAGCAGCTTAGCGGGCGAGCAGTACTTC,CASSLAGEQYF
NA,TRBV5-4,TRBJ1-2,NA,TGTGCCAGCAGCCGTCTACAGGGAGCTAACTATGGCTACACCTTC,CASSRLQGANYGYTF
NA,TRBV5-6,TRBJ2-1,TRBD2,TGTGCCAGCAGCTTGGGGGGCGGCGGGGGTAGCTCCTACAATGAGCAGTTCTTC,CASSLGGGGGSSYNEQFF
NA,TRBV21-1,TRBJ2-5,NA,TGTGCCAGCAGCAAAAACTTTCAACCCCGGGACAGGGGGCGTGAGGAGACCCAGTACTTC,CASSKNFQPRDRGREETQYF
NA,TRBV7-2,TRBJ2-1,TRBD2,TGTGCCAGCAGTCCCGCCCAAGGCGGGGGATTCTACAATGAGCAGTTCTTC,CASSPAQGGGFYNEQFF
NA,TRBV29-1,TRBJ2-4,NA,TGCAGCGTGCAACAGGGACCCCTAGCCAAAAACATTCAGTACTTC,CSVQQGPLAKNIQYF
NA,TRBV5-1,TRBJ2-1,NA,TGCGCCAGCAGCTTAGAGCGTTATGAGCAGTTCTTC,CASSLERYEQFF